A selection of T cell receptor beta chains follows, all from one sample in a study of beta chain features in type 1 diabetes. TCRdb's table, derived via immunoSEQ multiplex PCR, lists solely in-frame clones and lacks some. The sample has about 53,000 clones; around 53% are singletons. The sample comprised Tregs from blood. These receptors came from a woman aged 40 to 55 with type 1 diabetes. Both conserved end residues are part of each CDR3. D genes are given only for firm matches. Rows give clone size only sometimes, using once, few, many, or a class for an expanded clone.

size	V	D	J	length	DNA	CDR3
.	TRBV19	.	TRBJ1-1	12	TGTGCCAGTAGACATCAGGGCACTGAAGCTTTCTTT	CASRHQGTEAFF
.	TRBV11-2	TRBD1	TRBJ2-1	15	TGTGCCAGCAGCCCACAGGGGGCTTCCTACAATGAGCAGTTCTTC	CASSPQGASYNEQFF
.	TRBV20-1	.	TRBJ2-1	11	TGCAGTGTCGGGGGTATCAATGAGCAGTTCTTC	CSVGGINEQFF
few	TRBV9	.	TRBJ2-6	12	TGTGCCAGCGGAGGCGGGGCCAACGTCCTGACTTTC	CASGGGANVLTF
.	TRBV6-5	.	TRBJ1-1	15	TGTGCCAGCAGTTACTCGGTCTCAGTAAACACTGAAGCTTTCTTT	CASSYSVSVNTEAFF
.	TRBV5-8	TRBD2	TRBJ2-1	17	TGTGCCAGCAGCAACCGGAGGACTAGCGGGTACTACAATGAGCAGTTCTTC	CASSNRRTSGYYNEQFF
.	TRBV29-1	.	TRBJ1-1	12	TGCAGCGTTGGGCAGGGATACACTGAAGCTTTCTTT	CSVGQGYTEAFF
once	TRBV5-1	.	TRBJ2-5	15	TGCGCCAGCAGCTTGGCCCCCAGCGAGGGTGCGACCCAGTACTTC	CASSLAPSEGATQYF
.	TRBV4-3	.	TRBJ2-5	13	TGCGCCAGCAGCCAAGATCTCGTGGAGACCCAGTACTTC	CASSQDLVETQYF
.	TRBV2	TRBD1	TRBJ1-2	13	TGTGCCAGCAGTGGCAGGGGGTCTAAGGGCTACACCTTC	CASSGRGSKGYTF
.	TRBV9	.	TRBJ2-5	17	TGTGCCAGCAGCGTAGGTCCGATCAGGCAGTTATCAGAGACCCAGTACTTC	CASSVGPIRQLSETQYF
.	TRBV9	.	TRBJ2-7	13	TGTGCCAGCAGCGTAGTCGACGGAGTCGAGCAGTACTTC	CASSVVDGVEQYF
.	TRBV6-5	.	TRBJ2-3	13	TGTGCCAGCAAACAGCCTAGCACAGATACGCAGTATTTT	CASKQPSTDTQYF
.	TRBV6-1	.	TRBJ1-5	19	TGTGCCAGCAGTGAATACGTCACAGGCGTCTTATATAGCAATCAGCCCCAGCATTTT	CASSEYVTGVLYSNQPQHF
.	TRBV15	.	TRBJ1-4	16	TGTGCCACCAGCAGACGAAACAGGGCTGTGGGTGAAAAACTGTTTTTT	CATSRRNRAVGEKLFF
.	TRBV7-9	.	TRBJ1-1	14	TGTGCCAGCAGCTTGGAGGGGGGGTACACTGAAGCTTTCTTT	CASSLEGGYTEAFF
few	TRBV4-3	TRBD1	TRBJ1-1	15	TGCGCCAGCAGCCAAGTATCTGGACAGGGAGGGGAAGCTTTCTTT	CASSQVSGQGGEAFF
.	TRBV28	.	TRBJ1-5	15	TGTGCCAGCAGTTTACTAACGGGTAGCAATCAGCCCCAGCATTTT	CASSLLTGSNQPQHF
.	TRBV5-1	TRBD2	TRBJ2-1	16	TGCGCCAGCAGCTCCCGGGATAGCGGGAGAGGTGGTGAGCAGTTCTTC	CASSSRDSGRGGEQFF
.	TRBV7-9	.	TRBJ1-6	15	TGTGCCAGCAGCTTAGTCGAACAGTATAATTCACCCCTCCACTTT	CASSLVEQYNSPLHF
once	TRBV2	.	TRBJ1-5	13	TGTGCCAGCAGCGTCCAGGGTAGGCAGCCCCAGCATTTT	CASSVQGRQPQHF
.	TRBV5-4	.	TRBJ1-1	15	TGTGCCAGCAGCTTGGACAGGCCCCAGAACACTGAAGCTTTCTTT	CASSLDRPQNTEAFF
few	TRBV2	.	TRBJ2-2	13	TGTGCCAGCCGACAAGGGGCCACCGGGGAGCTGTTTTTT	CASRQGATGELFF
.	TRBV7-6	TRBD1	TRBJ1-6	15	TGTGCCAGCAGCTTAGTGGGGACAGCTAATTCACCCCTCCACTTT	CASSLVGTANSPLHF
.	TRBV7-9	.	TRBJ2-1	17	TGTGCCAGCAGCTTATCGTATCTGTCGAGCTCCTACAATGAGCAGTTCTTC	CASSLSYLSSSYNEQFF
.	TRBV5-1	TRBD1	TRBJ2-1	13	TGCGCCAGCAGCTCCCCGGGACAGATCGAGCAGTTCTTC	CASSSPGQIEQFF
few	TRBV2	TRBD1	TRBJ2-1	16	TGTGCCAGCAGCTTCAGGGGGCTTCGGAGGGATAATGAGCAGTTCTTC	CASSFRGLRRDNEQFF
.	TRBV2	.	TRBJ2-5	13	TGTGCCAGCAGTGAACAGGGTCTGGGGACCCAGTACTTC	CASSEQGLGTQYF
.	TRBV29-1	.	TRBJ2-1	13	TGCAGCGTCTGGACAGCCCCTCGTAATGAGCAGTTCTTC	CSVWTAPRNEQFF
few	TRBV19	.	TRBJ1-2	13	TGTGCCAGTAGTATACCCCGGGGGACCGGCTACACCTTC	CASSIPRGTGYTF
.	TRBV19	TRBD1	TRBJ1-5	15	TGTGCCAGTAGCCGGGAAAGGGGGCACAATCAGCCCCAGCATTTT	CASSRERGHNQPQHF
.	TRBV4-1	TRBD2	TRBJ2-3	19	TGCGCCAGCAGCCAAGATCTGGCTAGCGGGAGAAGGGCCACAGATACGCAGTATTTT	CASSQDLASGRRATDTQYF
.	TRBV4-3	TRBD1	TRBJ2-1	14	TGCGCCAGCAGCCTACAGGGGGGTGGCAATGAGCAGTTCTTC	CASSLQGGGNEQFF
few	TRBV4-1	TRBD1	TRBJ1-5	17	TGCGCCAGCAGCTGGGGGGACAGTTCCCTAAGCAATCAGCCCCAGCATTTT	CASSWGDSSLSNQPQHF
few	TRBV9	TRBD1	TRBJ1-6	15	TGTGCCAGCAGCCTCGCAGGGGGCGCGTATTCACCCCTCCACTTT	CASSLAGGAYSPLHF
few	TRBV27	.	TRBJ1-1	12	TGTGCCAGCAGTGGGGCCGGCTCTGAAGCTTTCTTT	CASSGAGSEAFF
.	TRBV9	.	TRBJ2-1	14	TGTGCCAGCAGCGTAAGCGGGCTCTACAATGAGCAGTTCTTC	CASSVSGLYNEQFF